This TCR beta chain stems from a study of cytomegalovirus exposure and HLA in healthy donors. CDR1 is LGHNA, CDR2 YSLEER, per germline. The CDR3 is 16 residues long. Deletions cut 0 bases from V and 0 bases from J, with 9 bases between. Sequencing used immunoSEQ multiplex PCR; TCRdb keeps in-frame clones, though not all of them. The sample carries more than 300,000 clones, 86% recorded once. The material sequenced was PBMCs. V usage is TRBV4-3 and J usage is TRBJ1-5; D gene uncertain. The clonotype was recovered from a woman aged 18-29 years in good health and CMV-seronegative. CDR3 amino acids: CASSQDAGYSNQPQHF. The CDR3 nucleotides read TGCGCCAGCAGCCAAGACGCAGGCTATAGCAATCAGCCCCAGCATTTT.